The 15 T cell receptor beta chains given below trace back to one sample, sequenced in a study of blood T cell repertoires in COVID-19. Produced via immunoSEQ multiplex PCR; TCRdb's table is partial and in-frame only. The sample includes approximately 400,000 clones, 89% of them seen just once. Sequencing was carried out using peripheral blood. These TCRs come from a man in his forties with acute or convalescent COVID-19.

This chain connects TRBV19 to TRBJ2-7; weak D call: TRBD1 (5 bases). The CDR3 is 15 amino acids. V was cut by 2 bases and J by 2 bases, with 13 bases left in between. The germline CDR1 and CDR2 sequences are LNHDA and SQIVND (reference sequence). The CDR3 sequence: CASSINTGATYEQYF. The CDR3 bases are TGTGCCAGTAGTATAAACACAGGTGCAACCTACGAGCAGTACTTC.

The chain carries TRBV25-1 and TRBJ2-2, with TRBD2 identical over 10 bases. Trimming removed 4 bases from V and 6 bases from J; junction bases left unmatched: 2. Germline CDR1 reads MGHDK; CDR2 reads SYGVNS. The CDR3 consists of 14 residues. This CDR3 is CASSGGLAPGELFF. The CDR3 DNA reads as TGTGCCAGCAGTGGGGGACTAGCGCCCGGGGAGCTGTTTTTT.

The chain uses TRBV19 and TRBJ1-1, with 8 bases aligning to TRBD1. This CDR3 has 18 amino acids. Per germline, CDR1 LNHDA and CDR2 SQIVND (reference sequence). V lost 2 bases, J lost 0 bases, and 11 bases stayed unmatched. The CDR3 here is CASSIRGRGRPMNTEAFF. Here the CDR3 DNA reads TGTGCCAGTAGTATACGCGGCAGGGGGCGACCCATGAACACTGAAGCTTTCTTT. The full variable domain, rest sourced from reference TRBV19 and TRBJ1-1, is DGGITQSPKYLFRKEGQNVTLSCEQNLNHDAMYWYRQDPGQGLRLIYYSQIVNDFQKGDIAEGYSVSREKKESFPLTVTSAQKNPTAFYLCASSIRGRGRPMNTEAFFGQGTRLTVV.

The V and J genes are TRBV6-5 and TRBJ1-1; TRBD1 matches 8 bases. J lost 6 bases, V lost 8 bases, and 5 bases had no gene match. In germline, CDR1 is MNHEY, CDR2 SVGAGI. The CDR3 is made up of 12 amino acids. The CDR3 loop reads CASPDRASEAFF. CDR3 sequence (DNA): TGTGCCAGCCCGGACAGGGCGTCTGAAGCTTTCTTT.

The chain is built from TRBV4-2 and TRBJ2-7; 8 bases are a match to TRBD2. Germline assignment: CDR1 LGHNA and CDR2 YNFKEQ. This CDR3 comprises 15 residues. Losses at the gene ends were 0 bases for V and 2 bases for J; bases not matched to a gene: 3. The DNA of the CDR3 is TGTGCCAGCAGCCAAGACCGGCGGGGGGCCTACGAGCAGTACTTC. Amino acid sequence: CASSQDRRGAYEQYF.

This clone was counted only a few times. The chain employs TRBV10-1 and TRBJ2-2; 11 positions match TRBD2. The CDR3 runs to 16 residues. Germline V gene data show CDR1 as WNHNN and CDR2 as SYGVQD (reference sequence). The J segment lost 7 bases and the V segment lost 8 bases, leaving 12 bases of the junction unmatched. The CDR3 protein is CASGTSSGRRGGELFF. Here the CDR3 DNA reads TGCGCCAGCGGCACTTCTAGCGGGAGGAGGGGCGGGGAGCTGTTTTTT.

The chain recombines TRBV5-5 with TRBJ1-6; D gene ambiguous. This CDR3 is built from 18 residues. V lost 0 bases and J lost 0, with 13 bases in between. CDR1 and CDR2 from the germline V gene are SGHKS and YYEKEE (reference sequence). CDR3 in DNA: TGTGCCAGCAGCTTGGTTCTCGGCGGGAGCTCCTATAATTCACCCCTCCACTTT. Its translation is CASSLVLGGSSYNSPLHF.

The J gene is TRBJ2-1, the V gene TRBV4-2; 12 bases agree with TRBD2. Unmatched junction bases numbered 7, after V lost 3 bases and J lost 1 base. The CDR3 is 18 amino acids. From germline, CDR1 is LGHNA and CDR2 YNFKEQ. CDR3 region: CASSHRSGLAGSYNEQFF. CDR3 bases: TGTGCCAGCAGCCATAGGAGCGGACTAGCGGGGTCCTACAATGAGCAGTTCTTC.

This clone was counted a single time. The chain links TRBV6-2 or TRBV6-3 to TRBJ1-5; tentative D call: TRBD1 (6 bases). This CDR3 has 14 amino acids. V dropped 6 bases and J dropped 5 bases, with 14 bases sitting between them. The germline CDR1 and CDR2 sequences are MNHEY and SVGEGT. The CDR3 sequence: CASSRGTQDQPQHF. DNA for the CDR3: TGTGCCAGCAGCCGAGGGACACAAGATCAGCCCCAGCATTTT.

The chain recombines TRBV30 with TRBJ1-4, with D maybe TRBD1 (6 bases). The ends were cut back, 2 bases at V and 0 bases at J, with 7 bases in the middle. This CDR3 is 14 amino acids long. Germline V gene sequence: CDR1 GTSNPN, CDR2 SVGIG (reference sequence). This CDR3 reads CAWSRTATNEKLFF. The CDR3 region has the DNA TGTGCCTGGAGTCGGACAGCAACTAATGAAAAACTGTTTTTT.

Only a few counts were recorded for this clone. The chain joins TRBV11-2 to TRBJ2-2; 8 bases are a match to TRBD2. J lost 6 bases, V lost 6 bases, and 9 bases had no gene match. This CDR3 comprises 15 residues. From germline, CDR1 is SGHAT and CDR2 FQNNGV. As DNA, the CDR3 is TGTGCCAGCAGGCCGGGACTAGTGACGCCCGGGGAGCTGTTTTTT. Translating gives CASRPGLVTPGELFF.

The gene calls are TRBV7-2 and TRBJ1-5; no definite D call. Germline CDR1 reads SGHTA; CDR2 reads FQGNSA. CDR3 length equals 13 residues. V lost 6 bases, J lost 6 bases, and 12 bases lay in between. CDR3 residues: CASRLNNGQPQHF. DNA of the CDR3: TGTGCCAGCAGACTAAACAATGGTCAGCCCCAGCATTTT.

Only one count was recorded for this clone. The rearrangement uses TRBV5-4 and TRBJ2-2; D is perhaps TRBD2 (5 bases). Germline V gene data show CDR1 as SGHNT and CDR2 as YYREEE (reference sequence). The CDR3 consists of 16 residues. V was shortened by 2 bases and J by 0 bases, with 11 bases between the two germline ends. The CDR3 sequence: CASSFPPAANTGELFF. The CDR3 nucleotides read TGTGCCAGCAGCTTTCCCCCAGCGGCGAACACCGGGGAGCTGTTTTTT. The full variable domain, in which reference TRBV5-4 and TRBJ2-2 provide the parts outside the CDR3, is ETGVTQSPTHLIKTRGQQVTLRCSSQSGHNTVSWYQQALGQGPQFIFQYYREEENGRGNFPPRFSGLQFPNYSSELNVNALELDDSALYLCASSFPPAANTGELFFGEGSRLTVL.

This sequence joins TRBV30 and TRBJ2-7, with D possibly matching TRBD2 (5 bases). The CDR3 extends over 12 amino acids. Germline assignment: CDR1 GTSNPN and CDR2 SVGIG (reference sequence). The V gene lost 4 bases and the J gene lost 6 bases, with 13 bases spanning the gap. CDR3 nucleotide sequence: TGTGCCTGGACGGGCTTTGGGAGCGAGCAGTACTTC. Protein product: CAWTGFGSEQYF. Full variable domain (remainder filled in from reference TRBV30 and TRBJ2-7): SQTIHQWPATLVQPVGSPLSLECTVEGTSNPNLYWYRQAAGRGLQLLFYSVGIGQISSEVPQNLSASRPQDRQFILSSKKLLLSDSGFYLCAWTGFGSEQYFGPGTRLTVT.

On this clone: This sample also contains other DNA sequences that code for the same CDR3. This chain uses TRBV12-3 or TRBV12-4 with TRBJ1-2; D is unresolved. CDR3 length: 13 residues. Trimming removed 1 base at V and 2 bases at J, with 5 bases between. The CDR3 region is CASSLGQNYGYTF. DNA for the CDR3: TGTGCCAGCAGTTTAGGGCAGAACTATGGCTACACCTTC.